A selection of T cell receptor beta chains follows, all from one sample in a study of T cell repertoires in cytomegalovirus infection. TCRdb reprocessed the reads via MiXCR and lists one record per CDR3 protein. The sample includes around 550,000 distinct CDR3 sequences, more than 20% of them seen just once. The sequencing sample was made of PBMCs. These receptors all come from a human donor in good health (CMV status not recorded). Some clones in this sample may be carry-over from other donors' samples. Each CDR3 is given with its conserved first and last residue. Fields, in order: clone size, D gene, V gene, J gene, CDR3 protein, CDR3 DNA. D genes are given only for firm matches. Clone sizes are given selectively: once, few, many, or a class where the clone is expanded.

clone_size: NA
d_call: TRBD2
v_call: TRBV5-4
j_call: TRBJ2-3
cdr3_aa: CASSREVSTDTQYF
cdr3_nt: TGTGCCAGCAGCCGGGAGGTCAGCACAGATACGCAGTATTTT

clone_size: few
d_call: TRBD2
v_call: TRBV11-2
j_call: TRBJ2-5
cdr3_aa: CASSGTGTSGGRETQYF
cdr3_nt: TGTGCCAGCAGCGGAACCGGGACTAGCGGAGGGAGAGAGACCCAGTACTTC

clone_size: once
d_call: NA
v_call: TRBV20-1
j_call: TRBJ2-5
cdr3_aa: CSARGGSAETQYF
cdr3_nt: TGCAGTGCTAGGGGCGGGTCGGCGGAGACCCAGTACTTC

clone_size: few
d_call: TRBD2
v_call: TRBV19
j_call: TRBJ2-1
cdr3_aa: CASRYGLAYNEQFF
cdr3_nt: TGTGCCAGTAGATACGGACTAGCCTACAATGAGCAGTTCTTC

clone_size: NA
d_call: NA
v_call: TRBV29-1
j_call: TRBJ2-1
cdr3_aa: CSVGGNEQFF
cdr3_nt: TGCAGCGTTGGAGGCAATGAGCAGTTCTTC

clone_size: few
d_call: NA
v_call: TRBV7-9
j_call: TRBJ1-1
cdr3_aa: CASSLGDTMNTEAFF
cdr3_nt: TGTGCCAGCAGCTTAGGGGACACGATGAACACTGAAGCTTTCTTT

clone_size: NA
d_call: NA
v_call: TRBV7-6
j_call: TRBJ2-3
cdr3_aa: CASSLESGSRSTDTQYF
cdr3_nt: TGTGCCAGCAGCTTAGAGAGTGGGAGTAGGTCCACAGATACGCAGTATTTT

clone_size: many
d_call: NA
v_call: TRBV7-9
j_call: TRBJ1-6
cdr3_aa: CASSLNSPLHF
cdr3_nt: TGTGCCAGCAGCCTAAATTCACCCCTCCACTTT

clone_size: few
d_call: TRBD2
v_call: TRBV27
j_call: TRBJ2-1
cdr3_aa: CASSPPLAGGGDEQFF
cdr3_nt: TGTGCCAGCAGTCCCCCTTTAGCGGGAGGCGGGGATGAGCAGTTCTTC

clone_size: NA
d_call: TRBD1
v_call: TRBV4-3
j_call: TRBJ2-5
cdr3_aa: CASSQDRQGVETQYF
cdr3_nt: TGCGCCAGCAGCCAAGACAGACAGGGTGTAGAGACCCAGTACTTC

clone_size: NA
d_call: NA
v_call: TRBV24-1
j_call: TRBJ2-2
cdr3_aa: CATSDYGTHNTGELFF
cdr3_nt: TGTGCCACCAGTGACTACGGGACCCATAACACCGGGGAGCTGTTTTTT

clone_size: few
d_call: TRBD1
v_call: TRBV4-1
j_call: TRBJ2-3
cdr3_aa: CASSQYPGQGRDTQYF
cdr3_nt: TGCGCCAGCAGCCAGTATCCGGGACAGGGAAGGGATACGCAGTATTTT

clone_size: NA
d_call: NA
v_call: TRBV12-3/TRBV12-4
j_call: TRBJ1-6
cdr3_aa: CASSFIQPPALHF
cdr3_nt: TGTGCCAGCAGTTTCATACAGCCCCCGGCCCTCCACTTT

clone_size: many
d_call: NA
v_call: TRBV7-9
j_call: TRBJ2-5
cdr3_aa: CASSHYQGPPETQYF
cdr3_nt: TGTGCCAGCAGCCATTATCAAGGGCCCCCAGAGACCCAGTACTTC

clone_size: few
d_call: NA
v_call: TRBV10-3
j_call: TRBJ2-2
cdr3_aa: CAISVAGGANTGELFF
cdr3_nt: TGTGCCATCAGTGTCGCCGGAGGGGCAAACACCGGGGAGCTGTTTTTT

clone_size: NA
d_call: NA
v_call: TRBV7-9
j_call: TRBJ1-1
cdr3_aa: CASSITSGSGAEAFF
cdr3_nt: TGTGCCAGCAGCATAACATCGGGGAGTGGAGCTGAAGCTTTCTTT

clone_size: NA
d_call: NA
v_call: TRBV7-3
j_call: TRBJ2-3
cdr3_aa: CASSPGVISTDTQYF
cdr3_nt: TGTGCCAGCAGCCCGGGGGTGATTAGCACAGATACGCAGTATTTT

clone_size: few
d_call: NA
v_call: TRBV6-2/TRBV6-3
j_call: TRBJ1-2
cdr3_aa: CASTAVSGGIYTF
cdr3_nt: TGTGCCAGCACCGCGGTCTCGGGGGGAATTTACACCTTC

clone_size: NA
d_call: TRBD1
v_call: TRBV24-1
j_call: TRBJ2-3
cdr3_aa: CATSDRQGTFTDTQYF
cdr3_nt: TGTGCCACCAGTGACAGACAGGGGACTTTCACAGATACGCAGTATTTT

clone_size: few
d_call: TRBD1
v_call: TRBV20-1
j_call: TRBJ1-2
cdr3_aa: CSASTTGQALANYGYTF
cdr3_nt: TGCAGTGCTAGTACGACGGGACAGGCCTTAGCTAACTATGGCTACACCTTC

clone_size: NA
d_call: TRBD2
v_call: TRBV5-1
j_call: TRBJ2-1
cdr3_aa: CASSYPSGSVDEQFF
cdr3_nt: TGCGCCAGCAGCTACCCTAGCGGGAGCGTCGATGAGCAGTTCTTC

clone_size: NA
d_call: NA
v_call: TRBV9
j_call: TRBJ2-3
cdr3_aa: CASRRSGTDTQYF
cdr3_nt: TGTGCCAGCAGACGCAGCGGCACAGATACGCAGTATTTT

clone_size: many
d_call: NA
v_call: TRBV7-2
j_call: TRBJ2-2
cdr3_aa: CASSFLRNSANTGELFF
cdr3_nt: TGTGCCAGCAGCTTTCTACGTAACAGCGCGAACACCGGGGAGCTGTTTTTT

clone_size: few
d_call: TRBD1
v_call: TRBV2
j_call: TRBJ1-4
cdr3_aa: CASNGQGNNEKLFF
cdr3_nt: TGTGCCAGCAACGGACAGGGAAATAATGAAAAACTGTTTTTT